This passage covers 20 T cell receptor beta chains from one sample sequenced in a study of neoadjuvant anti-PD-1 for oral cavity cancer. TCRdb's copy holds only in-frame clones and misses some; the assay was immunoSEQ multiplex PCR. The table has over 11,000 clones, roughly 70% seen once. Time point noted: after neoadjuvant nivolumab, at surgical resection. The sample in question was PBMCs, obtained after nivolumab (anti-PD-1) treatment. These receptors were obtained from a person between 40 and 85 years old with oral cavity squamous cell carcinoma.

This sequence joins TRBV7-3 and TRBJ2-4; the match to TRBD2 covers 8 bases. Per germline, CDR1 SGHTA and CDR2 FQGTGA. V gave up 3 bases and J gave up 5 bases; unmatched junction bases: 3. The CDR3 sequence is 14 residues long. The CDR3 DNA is TGTGCCAGCAGCTTGAGCGGGAGCCAAAACATTCAGTACTTC. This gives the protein CASSLSGSQNIQYF.

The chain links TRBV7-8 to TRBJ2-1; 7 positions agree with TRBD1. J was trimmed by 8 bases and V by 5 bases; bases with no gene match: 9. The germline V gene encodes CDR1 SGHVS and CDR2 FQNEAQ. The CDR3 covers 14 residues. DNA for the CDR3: TGTGCCAGCAGCACCCAGGGGGAGATCGATGAGCAGTTCTTC. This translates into CASSTQGEIDEQFF.

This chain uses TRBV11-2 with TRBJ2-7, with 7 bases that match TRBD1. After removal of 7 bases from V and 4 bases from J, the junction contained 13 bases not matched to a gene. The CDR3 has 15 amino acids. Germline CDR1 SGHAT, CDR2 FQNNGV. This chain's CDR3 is CASTENRGMWYEQYF. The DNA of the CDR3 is TGTGCCAGCACCGAAAACAGGGGCATGTGGTACGAGCAGTACTTC.

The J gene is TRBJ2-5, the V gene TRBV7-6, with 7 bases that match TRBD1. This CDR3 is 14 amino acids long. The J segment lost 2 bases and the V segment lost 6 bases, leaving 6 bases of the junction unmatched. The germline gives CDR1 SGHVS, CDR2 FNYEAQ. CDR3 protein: CASSTRGRQETQYF. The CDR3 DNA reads TGTGCCAGCAGTACGAGGGGGCGTCAAGAGACCCAGTACTTC. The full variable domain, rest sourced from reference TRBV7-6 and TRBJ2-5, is GAGVSQSPRYKVTKRGQDVALRCDPISGHVSLYWYRQALGQGPEFLTYFNYEAQQDKSGLPNDRFSAERPEGSISTLTIQRTEQRDSAMYRCASSTRGRQETQYFGPGTRLLVL.

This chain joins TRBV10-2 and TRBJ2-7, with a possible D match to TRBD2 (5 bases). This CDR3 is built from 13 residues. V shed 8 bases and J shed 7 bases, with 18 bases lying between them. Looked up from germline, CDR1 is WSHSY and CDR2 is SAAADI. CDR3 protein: CASQLLRAGEQYF. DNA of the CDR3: TGCGCCAGCCAACTGTTGAGGGCCGGGGAGCAGTACTTC.

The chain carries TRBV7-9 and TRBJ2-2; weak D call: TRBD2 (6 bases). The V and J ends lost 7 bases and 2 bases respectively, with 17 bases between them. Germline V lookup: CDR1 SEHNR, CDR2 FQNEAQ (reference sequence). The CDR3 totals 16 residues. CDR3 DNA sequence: TGTGCCAGCATCACCTCGGAGGGGACCAACACCGGGGAGCTGTTTTTT. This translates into CASITSEGTNTGELFF.

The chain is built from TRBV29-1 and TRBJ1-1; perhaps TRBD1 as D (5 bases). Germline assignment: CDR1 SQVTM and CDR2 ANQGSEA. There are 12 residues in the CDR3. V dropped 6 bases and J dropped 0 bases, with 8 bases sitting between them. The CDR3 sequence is CSVGGMNTEAFF. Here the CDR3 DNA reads TGCAGCGTCGGGGGTATGAACACTGAAGCTTTCTTT.

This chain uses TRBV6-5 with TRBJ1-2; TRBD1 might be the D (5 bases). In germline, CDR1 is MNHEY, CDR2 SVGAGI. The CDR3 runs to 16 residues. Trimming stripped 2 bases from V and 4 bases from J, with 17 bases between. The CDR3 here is CASSYDHPRQGYGYTF. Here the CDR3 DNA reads TGTGCCAGCAGTTACGATCACCCCCGTCAGGGCTATGGCTACACCTTC.

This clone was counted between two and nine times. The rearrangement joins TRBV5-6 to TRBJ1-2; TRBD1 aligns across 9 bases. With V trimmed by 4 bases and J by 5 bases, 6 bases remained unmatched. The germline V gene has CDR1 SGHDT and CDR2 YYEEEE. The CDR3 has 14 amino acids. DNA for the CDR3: TGTGCCAGCAGCCCAGTGGACAGGGGATATGGCTACACCTTC. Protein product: CASSPVDRGYGYTF. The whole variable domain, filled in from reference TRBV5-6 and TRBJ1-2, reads DAGVTQSPTHLIKTRGQQVTLRCSPKSGHDTVSWYQQALGQGPQFIFQYYEEEERQRGNFPDRFSGHQFPNYSSELNVNALLLGDSALYLCASSPVDRGYGYTFGSGTRLTVV.

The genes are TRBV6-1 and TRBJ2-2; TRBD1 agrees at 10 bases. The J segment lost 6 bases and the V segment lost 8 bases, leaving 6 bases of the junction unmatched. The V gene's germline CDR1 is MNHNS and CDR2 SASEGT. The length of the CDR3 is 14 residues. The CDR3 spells CASLDRGQAGELFF. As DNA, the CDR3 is TGTGCCAGCCTTGACAGGGGGCAGGCCGGGGAGCTGTTTTTT.

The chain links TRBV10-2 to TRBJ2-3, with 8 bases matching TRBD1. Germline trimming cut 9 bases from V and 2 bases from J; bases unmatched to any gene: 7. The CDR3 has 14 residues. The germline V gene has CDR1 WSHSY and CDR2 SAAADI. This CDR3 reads CASNHRGITDTQYF. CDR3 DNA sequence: TGCGCCAGTAATCACAGGGGGATCACAGATACGCAGTATTTT.

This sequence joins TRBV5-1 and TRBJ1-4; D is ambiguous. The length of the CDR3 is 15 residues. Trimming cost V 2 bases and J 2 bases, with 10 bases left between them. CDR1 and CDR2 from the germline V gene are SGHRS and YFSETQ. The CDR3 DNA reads TGCGCCAGCAGCTTCTTGGCGGGGACTAATGAAAAACTGTTTTTT. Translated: CASSFLAGTNEKLFF.

The chain's CDR3 is CASSLDIGVFDEQYF. The CDR3 DNA follows: TGTGCCAGCAGCTTAGACATAGGGGTTTTCGACGAGCAGTACTTC. The V call is TRBV7-8, the J call TRBJ2-7, with TRBD1 as a possible D gene (5 bases). The germline V and J ends were trimmed by 1 base and 5 bases, with 15 bases remaining between them. The CDR3 extends over 15 amino acids. Germline CDR1 is SGHVS and CDR2 is FQNEAQ.

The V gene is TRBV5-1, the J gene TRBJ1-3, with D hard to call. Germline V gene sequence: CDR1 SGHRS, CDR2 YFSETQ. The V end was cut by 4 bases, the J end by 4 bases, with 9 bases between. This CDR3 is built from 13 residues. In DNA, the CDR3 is TGCGCCAGCAGCCCACGGCAAGGAAACACCATATATTTT. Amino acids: CASSPRQGNTIYF.

The CDR3 loop is CASSRLAQETQYF. The DNA of the CDR3 is TGCGCCAGCAGCCGACTAGCGCAAGAGACCCAGTACTTC. The V call is TRBV4-1, the J call TRBJ2-5; 8 nucleotides line up with TRBD2. CDR1 MGHRA and CDR2 YSYEKL come from the germline V gene. V shed 4 bases and J 2 bases; nucleotides not matched to a gene: 0. The CDR3 spans 13 residues.

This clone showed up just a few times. The CDR3 DNA reads TGTGCCAGTGCGAGGGGTTATGGCTACACCTTC. It specifies CASARGYGYTF. The chain joins TRBV19 to TRBJ1-2, with TRBD1 as a possible D gene (5 bases). Germline V gene sequence: CDR1 LNHDA, CDR2 SQIVND (reference sequence). The CDR3 contains 11 residues. V lost 8 bases and J lost 5, with 9 bases in between.

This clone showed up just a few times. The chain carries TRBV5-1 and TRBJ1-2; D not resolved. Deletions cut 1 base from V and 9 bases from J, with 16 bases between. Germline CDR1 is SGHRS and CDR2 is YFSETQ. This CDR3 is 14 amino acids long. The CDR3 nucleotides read TGCGCCAGCAGCTTGTTGGTTGGGGAGAGTAGCTACACCTTC. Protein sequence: CASSLLVGESSYTF.

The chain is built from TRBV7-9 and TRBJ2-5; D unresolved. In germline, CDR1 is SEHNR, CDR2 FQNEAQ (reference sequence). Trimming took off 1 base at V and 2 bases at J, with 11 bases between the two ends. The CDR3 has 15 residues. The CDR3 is CASSLGSTGQETQYF. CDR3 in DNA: TGTGCCAGCAGCTTAGGATCGACTGGGCAAGAGACCCAGTACTTC.

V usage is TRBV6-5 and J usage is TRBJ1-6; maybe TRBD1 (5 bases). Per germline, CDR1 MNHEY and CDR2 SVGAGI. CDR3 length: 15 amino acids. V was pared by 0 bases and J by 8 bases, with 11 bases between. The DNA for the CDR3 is TGTGCCAGCAGTTACTCGCAACGACAGTATTCACCCCTCCACTTT. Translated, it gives CASSYSQRQYSPLHF.

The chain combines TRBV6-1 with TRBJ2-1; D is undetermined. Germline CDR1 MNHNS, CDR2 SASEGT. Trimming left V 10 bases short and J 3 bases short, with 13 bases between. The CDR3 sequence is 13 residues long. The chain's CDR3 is CATPGLRYNEQFF. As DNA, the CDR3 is TGTGCCACCCCGGGCTTGCGCTACAATGAGCAGTTCTTC.